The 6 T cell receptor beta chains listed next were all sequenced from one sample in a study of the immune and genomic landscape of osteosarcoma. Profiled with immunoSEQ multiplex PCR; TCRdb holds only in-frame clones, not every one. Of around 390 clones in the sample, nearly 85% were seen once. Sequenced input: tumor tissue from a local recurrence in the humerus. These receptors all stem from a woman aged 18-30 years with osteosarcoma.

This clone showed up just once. As DNA, the CDR3 is TGTGCCAGCAGTGAACTTTCCTGGGATACGCAGTATTTT. Residues: CASSELSWDTQYF. The rearrangement uses TRBV2 and TRBJ2-3; unclear D gene. The germline CDR1 and CDR2 sequences are SNHLY and FYNNEI. The CDR3 consists of 13 residues. Between the trimmed V and J ends, which lost 2 bases and 6 bases, there was a span of 9 bases. Complete variable domain (other parts from reference TRBV2 and TRBJ2-3): EPEVTQTPSHQVTQMGQEVILRCVPISNHLYFYWYRQILGQKVEFLVSFYNNEISEKSEIFDDQFSVERPDGSNFTLKIRSTKLEDSAMYFCASSELSWDTQYFGPGTRLTVL.

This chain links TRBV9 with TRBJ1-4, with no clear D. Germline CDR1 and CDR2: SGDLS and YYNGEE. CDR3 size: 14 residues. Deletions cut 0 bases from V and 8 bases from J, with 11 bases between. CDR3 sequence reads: CASSVARVGEKLFF. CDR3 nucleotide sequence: TGTGCCAGCAGCGTAGCTCGGGTGGGCGAAAAACTGTTTTTT.

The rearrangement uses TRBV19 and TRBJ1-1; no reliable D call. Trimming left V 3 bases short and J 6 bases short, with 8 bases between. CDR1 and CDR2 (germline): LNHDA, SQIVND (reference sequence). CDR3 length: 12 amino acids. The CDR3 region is CASSIGSAEAFF. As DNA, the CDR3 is TGTGCCAGTAGTATTGGAAGCGCTGAAGCTTTCTTT.

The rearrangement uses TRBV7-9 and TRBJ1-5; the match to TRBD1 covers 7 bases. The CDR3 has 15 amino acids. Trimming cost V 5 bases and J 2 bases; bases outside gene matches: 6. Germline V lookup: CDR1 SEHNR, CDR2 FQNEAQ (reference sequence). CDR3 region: CASSPQGGRNQPQHF. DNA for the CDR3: TGTGCCAGCAGCCCCCAGGGGGGTCGCAATCAGCCCCAGCATTTT.

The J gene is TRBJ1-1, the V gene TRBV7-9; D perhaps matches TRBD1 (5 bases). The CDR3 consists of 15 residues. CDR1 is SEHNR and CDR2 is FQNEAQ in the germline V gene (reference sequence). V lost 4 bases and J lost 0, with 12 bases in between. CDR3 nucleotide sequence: TGTGCCAGCAGCTCGGCGGACACCTTGAACACTGAAGCTTTCTTT. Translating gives CASSSADTLNTEAFF.

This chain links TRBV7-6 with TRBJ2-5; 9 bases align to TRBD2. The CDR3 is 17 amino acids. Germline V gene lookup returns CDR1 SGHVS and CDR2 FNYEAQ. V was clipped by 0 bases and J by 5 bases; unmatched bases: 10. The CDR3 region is CASSLAPRGGAGETQYF. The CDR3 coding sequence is TGTGCCAGCAGCTTAGCCCCCCGCGGGGGGGCCGGGGAGACCCAGTACTTC.